This passage covers 23 T cell receptor beta chains from one sample sequenced in a study of blood T cell repertoires in COVID-19. Method: immunoSEQ multiplex PCR; TCRdb's copy keeps in-frame clones and lacks some. The sample yields 150,000 or so clones, about 80% seen once. Sequencing used peripheral blood. The receptors here all came from a woman aged 60 to 75 with acute or convalescent COVID-19.

This clone showed up just once. This chain joins TRBV27 and TRBJ2-1; 11 positions agree with TRBD2. The junction had 9 bases not matched to a gene; V was cut back by 5 bases and J by 6 bases. CDR1 and CDR2 from the germline V gene are MNHEY and SMNVEV (reference sequence). The CDR3 consists of 16 residues. CDR3 sequence reads: CASSPALAGEANEQFF. CDR3 DNA sequence: TGTGCCAGCAGTCCAGCACTAGCGGGAGAGGCCAATGAGCAGTTCTTC.

V gene TRBV15 combines with J gene TRBJ2-1; TRBD2 matches at 9 bases. V lost 6 bases and J lost 8; bases outside the gene matches: 5. Germline loops: CDR1 LNHNV, CDR2 YYDKDF (reference sequence). The CDR3 runs 13 residues. DNA of the CDR3: TGTGCCACCAGTAGCGGGAGTACGTATGAGCAGTTCTTC. Its translation: CATSSGSTYEQFF.

This chain's CDR3 is CASSGTGGTVVTNEQFF. The DNA of the CDR3 is TGCGCCAGCAGCGGGACAGGGGGCACGGTAGTAACGAATGAGCAGTTCTTC. The chain joins TRBV5-1 to TRBJ2-1; TRBD1 agrees at 12 bases. Germline V gene lookup returns CDR1 SGHRS and CDR2 YFSETQ. The CDR3 is 17 residues long. Germline trimming cut 4 bases from V and 7 bases from J; bases unmatched to any gene: 12.

This clone was counted once. The rearrangement joins TRBV7-2 to TRBJ1-2, with 8 bases that match TRBD1. Trimming removed 4 bases from V and 6 bases from J; junction bases left unmatched: 13. The CDR3 runs to 16 residues. Looked up from germline, CDR1 is SGHTA and CDR2 is FQGNSA. The CDR3 DNA sequence: TGTGCCAGCAGCTCGTCAGGGGGCTGGGGAGAAGATGGCTACACCTTC. Amino acids: CASSSSGGWGEDGYTF.

This rearrangement joins TRBV5-1 to TRBJ2-5; D is ambiguous. Trimming removed 4 bases from V and 4 bases from J, with 17 bases in between. The CDR3 contains 15 residues. Germline assignment: CDR1 SGHRS and CDR2 YFSETQ. The CDR3 bases are TGCGCCAGCAGCACAACAACAGAAGATCCAGAGACCCAGTACTTC. Encoded protein: CASSTTTEDPETQYF.

This clone was picked up a small number of times. CDR3 nucleotide sequence: TGTGCCAGCAGCCCCGCCGGTAGCAATCAGCCCCAGCATTTT. It yields the protein CASSPAGSNQPQHF. The chain couples TRBV7-9 to TRBJ1-5, with unresolved D. Germline assignment: CDR1 SEHNR and CDR2 FQNEAQ (reference sequence). The CDR3 runs to 14 residues. Trimming shortened V by 5 bases and J by 0 bases, and 8 bases separated the two germline ends.

This clone occurred once. The rearrangement links TRBV5-1 to TRBJ2-5; D gene uncertain. Germline V gives CDR1 SGHRS, CDR2 YFSETQ. This CDR3 has 13 amino acids. With 0 bases removed from V and 4 bases from J, the gap between germline ends came to 7 bases. The CDR3 DNA reads as TGCGCCAGCAGCTTGGGACCAGGAGAGACCCAGTACTTC. Translating it yields CASSLGPGETQYF.

The gene calls are TRBV6-5 and TRBJ2-1; D is perhaps TRBD2 (6 bases). The V end lost 0 bases, the J end lost 12 bases, and 18 bases lay between the germline ends. The CDR3 spans 15 residues. The germline CDR1 and CDR2 sequences are MNHEY and SVGAGI. CDR3 sequence (DNA): TGTGCCAGCAGTTACTCCGGGACTGGGGGGACGGGGCAGTTCTTC. It yields the protein CASSYSGTGGTGQFF.

The chain joins TRBV27 to TRBJ1-4; 9 bases are a match to TRBD1. Germline CDR1 is MNHEY and CDR2 is SMNVEV (reference sequence). This CDR3 is 14 amino acids long. V lost 6 bases and J lost 7; bases outside the gene matches: 6. As DNA, the CDR3 is TGTGCCAGCAGGGGGACAGGGAGAGGTGAAAAACTGTTTTTT. This gives the protein CASRGTGRGEKLFF.

The chain combines TRBV19 with TRBJ2-3; D uncertain. V gave up 6 bases and J gave up 0 bases, with 10 bases separating them. This CDR3 is 14 amino acids long. Germline V gene lookup returns CDR1 LNHDA and CDR2 SQIVND (reference sequence). For the CDR3, the DNA is TGTGCCAGTAGCAGCAGAGGAAGCACAGATACGCAGTATTTT. Amino acids: CASSSRGSTDTQYF.

CDR3: CATSGGQGGAKNIQYF. The DNA for the CDR3 is TGTGCCACCAGTGGCGGACAGGGTGGGGCCAAAAACATTCAGTACTTC. The V call is TRBV24-1, the J call TRBJ2-4; 8 bases agree with TRBD1. Germline V gene sequence: CDR1 KGHDR, CDR2 SFDVKD. This CDR3 comprises 16 residues. Losses at the gene ends were 5 bases for V and 1 base for J; bases not matched to a gene: 6.

A few counts support this clone. V gene TRBV11-1 combines with J gene TRBJ2-1, with D hard to call. The germline CDR1 and CDR2 sequences are SGHAT and FQDESV (reference sequence). Deletions cut 5 bases from V and 2 bases from J, with 16 bases between. The CDR3 extends over 16 amino acids. CDR3 DNA: TGTGCCAGCAGCACCAGTCTTGTTCCCACCTACAATGAGCAGTTCTTC. It encodes CASSTSLVPTYNEQFF.

Written as DNA, the CDR3 is TGTGCCACCAGAGGGAGGAAAGCGGGCACTGAAGCTTTCTTT. Translated: CATRGRKAGTEAFF. The rearrangement uses TRBV24-1 and TRBJ1-1; D gene ambiguous. Germline-derived CDR1 and CDR2 are KGHDR and SFDVKD. This CDR3 is 14 amino acids long. V was shortened by 7 bases and J by 4 bases, with 15 bases between the two germline ends.

The chain recombines TRBV27 with TRBJ2-7; D gene unclear. Germline V lookup: CDR1 MNHEY, CDR2 SMNVEV (reference sequence). This CDR3 is built from 12 residues. Trimming stripped 4 bases from V and 4 bases from J, with 8 bases between. This CDR3 reads CASSSQAYEQYF. Here the CDR3 DNA reads TGTGCCAGCAGTTCCCAGGCTTACGAGCAGTACTTC.

J is TRBJ2-2 and V is TRBV7-3, with unresolved D. The CDR3 spans 12 residues. Trimming took 5 bases from V and 6 from J, leaving 7 bases between them. The germline V gene encodes CDR1 SGHTA and CDR2 FQGTGA. The CDR3 reads CASSIDSGELFF. The DNA of the CDR3 is TGTGCCAGCAGCATCGACTCCGGGGAGCTGTTTTTT.

The chain joins TRBV18 to TRBJ1-2; perhaps TRBD1 as D (5 bases). V dropped 5 bases and J dropped 13 bases, with 20 bases sitting between them. Germline CDR1 is KGHSH and CDR2 is LQKENI. The CDR3 length is 13 residues. CDR3 nucleotide sequence: TGTGCCAGCTCAGCGGACCTTTCTGGGGCATCCACCTTC. Translation: CASSADLSGASTF.

The chain carries TRBV7-8 and TRBJ2-6; tentatively, D is TRBD2 (5 bases). In germline, CDR1 is SGHVS, CDR2 FQNEAQ. The V and J ends lost 1 base and 0 bases respectively, with 10 bases between them. The CDR3 loop spans 17 amino acids. DNA for the CDR3: TGTGCCAGCAGCTTAGTCTCGGGAAGCTCTGGGGCCAACGTCCTGACTTTC. Translating it yields CASSLVSGSSGANVLTF.

The rearrangement links TRBV2 to TRBJ1-5, with a possible D match to TRBD1 (5 bases). Trimming removed 6 bases at V and 1 base at J, with 25 bases between. This CDR3 contains 19 residues. Germline lookup yields CDR1 SNHLY and CDR2 FYNNEI. The CDR3 protein is CASSHGDPFSRGSNQPQHF. The CDR3, as DNA: TGTGCCAGCAGCCATGGGGATCCTTTTTCCCGGGGGAGCAATCAGCCCCAGCATTTT.

The rearrangement uses TRBV30 and TRBJ1-2; D is unclear. The CDR3 extends over 13 amino acids. The ends were cut back, 0 bases at V and 4 bases at J, with 9 bases in the middle. Germline values: CDR1 GTSNPN, CDR2 SVGIG (reference sequence). The CDR3 nucleotides are TGTGCCTGGAGTGTACGGAGGGCCTATGGCTACACCTTC. It codes for CAWSVRRAYGYTF.

This CDR3 is CASSIHAGLLGSEAFF. The CDR3 DNA reads TGTGCCAGTAGTATACATGCGGGACTCCTCGGTAGTGAAGCTTTCTTT. The V call is TRBV19, the J call TRBJ1-1, with D perhaps TRBD1 (5 bases). V was shortened by 2 bases and J by 7 bases, with 20 bases between the two germline ends. The V gene's germline CDR1 is LNHDA and CDR2 SQIVND (reference sequence). CDR3 size: 16 residues.

This rearrangement joins TRBV6-5 to TRBJ2-7; the D gene is possibly TRBD1 (6 bases). The length of the CDR3 is 14 residues. Germline V gene sequence: CDR1 MNHEY, CDR2 SVGAGI. V lost 6 bases, J lost 7 bases, and 19 bases lay in between. CDR3 amino acids: CASSGGQLLWEQYF. Written as DNA, the CDR3 is TGTGCCAGCAGCGGCGGACAGCTCCTTTGGGAGCAGTACTTC.

The chain couples TRBV10-3 to TRBJ2-2; D ambiguous. The CDR3 is 13 amino acids. Germline assignment: CDR1 ENHRY and CDR2 SYGVKD. V lost 3 bases and J lost 2, with 4 bases in between. Here the CDR3 DNA reads TGTGCCATCAGTGACAGAAACACCGGGGAGCTGTTTTTT. It yields the protein CAISDRNTGELFF.

The genes are TRBV5-5 and TRBJ1-3, with unresolved D. V was shortened by 1 base and J by 4 bases, with 9 bases between the two germline ends. This CDR3 spans 14 amino acids. The germline V gene has CDR1 SGHKS and CDR2 YYEKEE (reference sequence). The CDR3 spells CASSLWPGGNTIYF. CDR3 coding DNA: TGTGCCAGCAGCTTGTGGCCAGGAGGAAACACCATATATTTT.